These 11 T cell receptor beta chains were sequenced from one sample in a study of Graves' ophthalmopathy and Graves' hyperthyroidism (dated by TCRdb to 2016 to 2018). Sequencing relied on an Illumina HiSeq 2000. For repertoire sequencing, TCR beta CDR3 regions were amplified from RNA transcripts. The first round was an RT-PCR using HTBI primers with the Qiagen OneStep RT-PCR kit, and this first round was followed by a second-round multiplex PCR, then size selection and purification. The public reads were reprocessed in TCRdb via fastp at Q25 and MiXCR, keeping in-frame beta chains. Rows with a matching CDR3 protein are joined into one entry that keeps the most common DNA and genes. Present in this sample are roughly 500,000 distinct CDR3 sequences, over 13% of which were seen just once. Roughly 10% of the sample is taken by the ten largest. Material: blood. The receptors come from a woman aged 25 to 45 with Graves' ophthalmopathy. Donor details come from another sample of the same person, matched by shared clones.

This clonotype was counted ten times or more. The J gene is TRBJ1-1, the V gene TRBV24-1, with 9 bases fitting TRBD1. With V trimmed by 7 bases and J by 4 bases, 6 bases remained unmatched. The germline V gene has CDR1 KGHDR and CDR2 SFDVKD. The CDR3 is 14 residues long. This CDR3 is CATSGDRAGTEAFF. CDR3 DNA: TGTGCCACCAGCGGGGACAGGGCAGGCACTGAAGCTTTCTTT.

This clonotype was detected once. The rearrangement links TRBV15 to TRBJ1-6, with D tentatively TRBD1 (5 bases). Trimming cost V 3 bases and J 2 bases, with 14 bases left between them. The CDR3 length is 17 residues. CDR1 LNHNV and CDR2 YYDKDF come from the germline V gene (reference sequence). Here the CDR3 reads CATSRELQGTYNSPLHF. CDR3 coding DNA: TGTGCCACCAGCAGGGAACTTCAGGGTACCTATAATTCACCCCTCCACTTT.

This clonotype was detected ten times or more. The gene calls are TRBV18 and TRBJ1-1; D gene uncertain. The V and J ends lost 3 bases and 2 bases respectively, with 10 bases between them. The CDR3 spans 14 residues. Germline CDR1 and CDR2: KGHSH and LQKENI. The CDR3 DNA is TGTGCCAGCTCACCGTCTGCAGCAAACACTGAAGCTTTCTTT. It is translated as CASSPSAANTEAFF.

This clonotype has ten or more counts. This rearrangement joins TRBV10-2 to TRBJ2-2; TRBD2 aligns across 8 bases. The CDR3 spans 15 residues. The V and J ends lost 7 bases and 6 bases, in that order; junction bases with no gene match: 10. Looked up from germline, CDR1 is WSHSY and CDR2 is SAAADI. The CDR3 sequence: CASKILAAGAGELFF. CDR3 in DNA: TGCGCCAGCAAGATACTAGCGGCAGGCGCCGGGGAGCTGTTTTTT.

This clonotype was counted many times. The CDR3 nucleotides read TGTGCCAGTAGTATTGGTACAGGGGAGAGAAGCAATCAGCCCCAGCATTTT. Protein product: CASSIGTGERSNQPQHF. The chain joins TRBV19 to TRBJ1-5, with 7 bases that match TRBD1. The CDR3 runs 17 residues. Germline V gene lookup returns CDR1 LNHDA and CDR2 SQIVND (reference sequence). Germline trimming cut 3 bases from V and 1 base from J; bases unmatched to any gene: 9.

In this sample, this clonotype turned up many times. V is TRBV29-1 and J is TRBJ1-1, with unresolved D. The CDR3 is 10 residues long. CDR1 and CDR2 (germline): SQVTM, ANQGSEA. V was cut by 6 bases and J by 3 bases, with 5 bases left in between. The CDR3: CSVIYTEAFF. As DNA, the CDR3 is TGCAGCGTGATCTACACTGAAGCTTTCTTT.

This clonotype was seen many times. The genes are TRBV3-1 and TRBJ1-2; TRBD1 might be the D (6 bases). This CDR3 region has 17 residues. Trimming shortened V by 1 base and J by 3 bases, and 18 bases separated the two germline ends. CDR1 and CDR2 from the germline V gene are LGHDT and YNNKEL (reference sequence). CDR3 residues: CASSQVTGFEGDYGYTF. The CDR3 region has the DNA TGTGCCAGCAGCCAAGTAACAGGGTTCGAGGGGGACTATGGCTACACCTTC. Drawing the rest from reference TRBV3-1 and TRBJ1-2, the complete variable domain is DTAVSQTPKYLVTQMGNDKSIKCEQNLGHDTMYWYKQDSKKFLKIMFSYNNKELIINETVPNRFSPKSPDKAHLNLHINSLELGDSAVYFCASSQVTGFEGDYGYTFGSGTRLTVV.

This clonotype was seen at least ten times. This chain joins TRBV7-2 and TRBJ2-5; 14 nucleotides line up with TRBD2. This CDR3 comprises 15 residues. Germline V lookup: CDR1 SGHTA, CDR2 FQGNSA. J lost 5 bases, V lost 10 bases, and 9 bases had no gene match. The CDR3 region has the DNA TGTGCCACCAATTTGGGACTAGCGGGAGCGGAGACCCAGTACTTC. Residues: CATNLGLAGAETQYF. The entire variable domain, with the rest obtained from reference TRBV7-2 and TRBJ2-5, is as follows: GAGVSQSPSNKVTEKGKDVELRCDPISGHTALYWYRQSLGQGLEFLIYFQGNSAPDKSGLPSDRFSAERTGGSVSTLTIQRTQQEDSAVYLCATNLGLAGAETQYFGPGTRLLVL.

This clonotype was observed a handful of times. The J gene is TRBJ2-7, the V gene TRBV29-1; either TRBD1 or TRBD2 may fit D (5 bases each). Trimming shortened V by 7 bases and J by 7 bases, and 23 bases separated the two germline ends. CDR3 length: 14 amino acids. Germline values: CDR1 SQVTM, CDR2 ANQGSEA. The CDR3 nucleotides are TGCAGCGCGGGGCTGGGACGGACGCTGGGGGAGCAGTACTTC. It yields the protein CSAGLGRTLGEQYF.

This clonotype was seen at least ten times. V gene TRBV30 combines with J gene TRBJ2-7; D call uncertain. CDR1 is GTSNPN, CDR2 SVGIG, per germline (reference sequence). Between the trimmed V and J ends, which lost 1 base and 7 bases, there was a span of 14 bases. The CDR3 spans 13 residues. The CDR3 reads CAWSGKLLREQYF. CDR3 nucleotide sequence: TGTGCCTGGAGTGGAAAACTTCTTAGGGAGCAGTACTTC. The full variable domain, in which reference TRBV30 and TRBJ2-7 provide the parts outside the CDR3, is SQTIHQWPATLVQPVGSPLSLECTVEGTSNPNLYWYRQAAGRGLQLLFYSVGIGQISSEVPQNLSASRPQDRQFILSSKKLLLSDSGFYLCAWSGKLLREQYFGPGTRLTVT.

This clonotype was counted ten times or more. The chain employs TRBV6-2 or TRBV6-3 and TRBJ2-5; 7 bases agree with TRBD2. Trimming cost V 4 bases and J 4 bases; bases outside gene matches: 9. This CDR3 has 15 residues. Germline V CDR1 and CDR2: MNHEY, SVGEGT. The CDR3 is CASSFSGLGSETQYF. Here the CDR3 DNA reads TGTGCCAGCAGTTTTAGCGGGTTAGGGTCAGAGACCCAGTACTTC.